The source of this T cell receptor (beta chain) is a study of cytomegalovirus exposure and HLA in healthy donors. For the study at large: The roughly 130 validation repertoires used the same platform as the roughly 670 first-cohort repertoires (as reported by a later analysis).

TCRdb's copy holds only in-frame clones and misses some; the assay was immunoSEQ multiplex PCR. Of roughly 70,000 clones listed, approximately 90% are singletons. As regards this clone: Its cognate antigen is unknown.

General observations from the study: There were 150 or so TCR beta chains listed as cytomegalovirus-associated. Confirmation was obtained in vitro that a few CMV-associated chains are specific for CMV antigens. The classifier, whose performance was assessed in both the original and validation cohorts, reportedly diagnosed cytomegalovirus status with high specificity and sensitivity.

Germline CDR1 is SGHDT and CDR2 is YYEEEE. Trimming left V 6 bases short and J 1 base short, with 13 bases between. The CDR3 has 15 amino acids. The chain carries TRBV5-6 and TRBJ2-2; D might be TRBD2 (5 bases). Sequenced: PBMCs. The TCR sequence derives from a woman under 30 in good health and CMV-seropositive. The CDR3 loop reads CASIARGRNTGELFF. As DNA, the CDR3 is TGTGCCAGCATCGCGAGAGGGAGGAACACCGGGGAGCTGTTTTTT.